A selection of T cell receptor beta chains follows, all from one sample in a study of OX40 agonist ivuxolimab in advanced cancers. Assay used: immunoSEQ multiplex PCR; TCRdb lists only in-frame clones, some missing. Of tens of thousands of clones in the sample, approximately 89% were seen once. The specimen comprised CD4+ or CD8+ T cells sorted from blood, sampled in a trial of the OX40 agonist ivuxolimab. Every receptor here comes from an adult with an advanced solid tumor such as melanoma, head and neck, liver or kidney cancer. The CDR3 runs from the conserved cysteine through the conserved F or W. D genes are given only for firm matches. Clone size is shown for a subset of rows, as once, few, many or a class of expanded clone.

J gene | D gene | clone size | V gene | CDR3 protein | CDR3 DNA
TRBJ1-6 | - | - | TRBV5-1 | CASSLAPGDNSPLHF | TGCGCCAGCAGCTTGGCCCCAGGGGATAATTCACCCCTCCACTTT
TRBJ1-1 | TRBD1 | - | TRBV5-4 | CASSLAPGQGYTEAFF | TGTGCCAGCAGCTTGGCCCCGGGACAGGGCTACACTGAAGCTTTCTTT
TRBJ1-5 | - | - | TRBV5-5 | CASSRRQLGGNQPQHF | TGTGCCAGCAGTCGACGACAGTTAGGAGGCAATCAGCCCCAGCATTTT
TRBJ2-2 | - | few | TRBV19 | CASSTRSGELFF | TGTGCCAGTAGTACAAGGTCCGGGGAGCTGTTTTTT
TRBJ1-5 | - | - | TRBV5-8 | CASSRIRDNNQPQHF | TGTGCCAGCAGTCGCATCCGGGACAACAATCAGCCCCAGCATTTT
TRBJ1-3 | TRBD1 | once | TRBV5-1 | CASSFQGASGNTIYF | TGCGCCAGCAGCTTCCAGGGGGCTTCTGGAAACACCATATATTTT
TRBJ2-5 | - | - | TRBV14 | CASSQGPGGNQETQYF | TGTGCCAGCAGCCAAGGGCCCGGCGGAAACCAAGAGACCCAGTACTTC
TRBJ2-7 | TRBD2 | - | TRBV6-5 | CASKTSGDSYEQYF | TGTGCCAGCAAAACTAGCGGGGACTCCTACGAGCAGTACTTC
TRBJ1-2 | TRBD1 | - | TRBV18 | CASSLRTGGVHGYTF | TGTGCCAGCTCACTGCGGACAGGGGGCGTTCATGGCTACACCTTC
TRBJ1-1 | - | - | TRBV10-3 | CAISAPGQTEAFF | TGTGCCATCAGTGCTCCGGGTCAAACTGAAGCTTTCTTT
TRBJ1-6 | - | - | TRBV9 | CASSGRGGISPLHF | TGTGCCAGCAGCGGACGCGGAGGGATTTCACCCCTCCACTTT
TRBJ2-6 | - | - | TRBV5-4 | CASSLSPFQEGTGANVLTF | TGTGCCAGCAGCTTGAGCCCATTTCAGGAAGGGACTGGGGCCAACGTCCTGACTTTC
TRBJ1-2 | - | - | TRBV2 | CASRRGGYGYTF | TGTGCCAGCAGAAGGGGGGGCTATGGCTACACCTTC
TRBJ1-1 | - | - | TRBV25-1 | CASSLLVNTEAFF | TGTGCCAGCTCCCTTCTAGTGAACACTGAAGCTTTCTTT
TRBJ1-2 | - | once | TRBV9 | CASSARSVGYTF | TGTGCCAGCAGCGCCCGCTCGGTCGGCTACACCTTC
TRBJ1-4 | TRBD1 | - | TRBV27 | CASSRSPGQGYTTNEKLFF | TGTGCCAGCAGTCGTTCGCCGGGACAGGGTTACACAACTAATGAAAAACTGTTTTTT
TRBJ2-6 | - | - | TRBV19 | CASSIHGSGANVLTF | TGTGCCAGTAGTATTCATGGGTCAGGGGCCAACGTCCTGACTTTC
TRBJ1-5 | - | - | TRBV2 | CASSLSGGQPQHF | TGTGCCAGCAGTCTCTCTGGCGGACAGCCCCAGCATTTT
TRBJ2-1 | - | - | TRBV15 | CATSTTLGNEQFF | TGTGCCACCAGTACGACCTTGGGGAATGAGCAGTTCTTC
TRBJ1-5 | - | - | TRBV6-6 | CASAQDSNQPQHF | TGTGCCAGCGCACAGGATAGCAATCAGCCCCAGCATTTT
TRBJ1-1 | TRBD1 | - | TRBV4-1 | CASSQVLDRGQTEAFF | TGCGCCAGCAGCCAAGTTCTGGACAGGGGGCAAACTGAAGCTTTCTTT
TRBJ2-3 | - | - | TRBV4-2 | CASSLTLTDTQYF | TGTGCCAGCAGCCTGACATTAACAGATACGCAGTATTTT
TRBJ2-3 | - | - | TRBV5-1 | CASSLAGEGNADTQYF | TGCGCCAGCAGCTTGGCGGGAGAGGGGAACGCAGATACGCAGTATTTT
TRBJ2-3 | - | - | TRBV5-4 | CASSLATDTQYF | TGTGCCAGCAGCTTGGCCACAGATACGCAGTATTTT
TRBJ1-1 | TRBD1 | - | TRBV5-4 | CASSSGTGGTEAFF | TGTGCCAGCAGCTCCGGGACAGGGGGCACTGAAGCTTTCTTT
TRBJ2-1 | TRBD2 | - | TRBV5-1 | CASSFRLAGGGSEQFF | TGCGCCAGCAGCTTCCGACTAGCGGGAGGAGGGAGTGAGCAGTTCTTC
TRBJ1-1 | - | - | TRBV19 | CASSISIYTGRTEAFF | TGTGCCAGTAGTATATCAATATACACAGGGCGGACTGAAGCTTTCTTT
TRBJ2-3 | - | once | TRBV5-6 | CASSLMGSTDTQYF | TGTGCCAGCAGCTTGATGGGTAGCACAGATACGCAGTATTTT
TRBJ2-7 | - | - | TRBV10-3 | CAISGGTGLNEQYF | TGTGCCATCAGTGGCGGGACGGGCCTCAACGAGCAGTACTTC
TRBJ2-1 | TRBD2 | - | TRBV10-1 | CASSVSSGGTNEQFF | TGCGCCAGCAGTGTAAGTAGCGGGGGAACGAATGAGCAGTTCTTC
TRBJ2-1 | - | - | TRBV15 | CATSRTALYNEQFF | TGTGCCACCAGCAGGACAGCTCTTTACAATGAGCAGTTCTTC
TRBJ1-1 | TRBD1 | - | TRBV10-3 | CAISDLRTGGTEAFF | TGTGCCATCAGTGATCTTCGGACAGGGGGCACTGAAGCTTTCTTT
TRBJ1-4 | TRBD1 | - | TRBV7-2 | CASSLTGEGNEKLFF | TGTGCCAGCAGCTTAACAGGGGAGGGGAATGAAAAACTGTTTTTT
TRBJ1-1 | TRBD1 | - | TRBV5-1 | CASSRGGEGATEAFF | TGCGCCAGCAGCCGGGGAGGAGAGGGGGCAACTGAAGCTTTCTTT
TRBJ1-6 | TRBD1 | - | TRBV5-1 | CASSFDRGRYWKNSPLHF | TGCGCCAGCAGCTTTGACAGGGGGCGATACTGGAAGAATTCACCCCTCCACTTT